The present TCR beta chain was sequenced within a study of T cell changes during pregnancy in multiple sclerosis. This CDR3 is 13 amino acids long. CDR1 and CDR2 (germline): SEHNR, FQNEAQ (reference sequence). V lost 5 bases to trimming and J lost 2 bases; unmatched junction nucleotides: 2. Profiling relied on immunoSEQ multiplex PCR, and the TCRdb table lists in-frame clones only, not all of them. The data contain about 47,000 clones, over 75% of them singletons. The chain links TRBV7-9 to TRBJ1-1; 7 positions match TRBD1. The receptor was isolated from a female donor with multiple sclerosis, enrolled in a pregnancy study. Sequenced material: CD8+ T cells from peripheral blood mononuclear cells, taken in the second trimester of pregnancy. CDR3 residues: CASSGTVNTEAFF. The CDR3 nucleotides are TGTGCCAGCAGCGGGACAGTAAACACTGAAGCTTTCTTT. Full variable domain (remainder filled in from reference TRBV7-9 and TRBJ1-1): DTGVSQNPRHKITKRGQNVTFRCDPISEHNRLYWYRQTLGQGPEFLTYFQNEAQLEKSRLLSDRFSAERPKGSFSTLEIQRTEQGDSAMYLCASSGTVNTEAFFGQGTRLTVV.